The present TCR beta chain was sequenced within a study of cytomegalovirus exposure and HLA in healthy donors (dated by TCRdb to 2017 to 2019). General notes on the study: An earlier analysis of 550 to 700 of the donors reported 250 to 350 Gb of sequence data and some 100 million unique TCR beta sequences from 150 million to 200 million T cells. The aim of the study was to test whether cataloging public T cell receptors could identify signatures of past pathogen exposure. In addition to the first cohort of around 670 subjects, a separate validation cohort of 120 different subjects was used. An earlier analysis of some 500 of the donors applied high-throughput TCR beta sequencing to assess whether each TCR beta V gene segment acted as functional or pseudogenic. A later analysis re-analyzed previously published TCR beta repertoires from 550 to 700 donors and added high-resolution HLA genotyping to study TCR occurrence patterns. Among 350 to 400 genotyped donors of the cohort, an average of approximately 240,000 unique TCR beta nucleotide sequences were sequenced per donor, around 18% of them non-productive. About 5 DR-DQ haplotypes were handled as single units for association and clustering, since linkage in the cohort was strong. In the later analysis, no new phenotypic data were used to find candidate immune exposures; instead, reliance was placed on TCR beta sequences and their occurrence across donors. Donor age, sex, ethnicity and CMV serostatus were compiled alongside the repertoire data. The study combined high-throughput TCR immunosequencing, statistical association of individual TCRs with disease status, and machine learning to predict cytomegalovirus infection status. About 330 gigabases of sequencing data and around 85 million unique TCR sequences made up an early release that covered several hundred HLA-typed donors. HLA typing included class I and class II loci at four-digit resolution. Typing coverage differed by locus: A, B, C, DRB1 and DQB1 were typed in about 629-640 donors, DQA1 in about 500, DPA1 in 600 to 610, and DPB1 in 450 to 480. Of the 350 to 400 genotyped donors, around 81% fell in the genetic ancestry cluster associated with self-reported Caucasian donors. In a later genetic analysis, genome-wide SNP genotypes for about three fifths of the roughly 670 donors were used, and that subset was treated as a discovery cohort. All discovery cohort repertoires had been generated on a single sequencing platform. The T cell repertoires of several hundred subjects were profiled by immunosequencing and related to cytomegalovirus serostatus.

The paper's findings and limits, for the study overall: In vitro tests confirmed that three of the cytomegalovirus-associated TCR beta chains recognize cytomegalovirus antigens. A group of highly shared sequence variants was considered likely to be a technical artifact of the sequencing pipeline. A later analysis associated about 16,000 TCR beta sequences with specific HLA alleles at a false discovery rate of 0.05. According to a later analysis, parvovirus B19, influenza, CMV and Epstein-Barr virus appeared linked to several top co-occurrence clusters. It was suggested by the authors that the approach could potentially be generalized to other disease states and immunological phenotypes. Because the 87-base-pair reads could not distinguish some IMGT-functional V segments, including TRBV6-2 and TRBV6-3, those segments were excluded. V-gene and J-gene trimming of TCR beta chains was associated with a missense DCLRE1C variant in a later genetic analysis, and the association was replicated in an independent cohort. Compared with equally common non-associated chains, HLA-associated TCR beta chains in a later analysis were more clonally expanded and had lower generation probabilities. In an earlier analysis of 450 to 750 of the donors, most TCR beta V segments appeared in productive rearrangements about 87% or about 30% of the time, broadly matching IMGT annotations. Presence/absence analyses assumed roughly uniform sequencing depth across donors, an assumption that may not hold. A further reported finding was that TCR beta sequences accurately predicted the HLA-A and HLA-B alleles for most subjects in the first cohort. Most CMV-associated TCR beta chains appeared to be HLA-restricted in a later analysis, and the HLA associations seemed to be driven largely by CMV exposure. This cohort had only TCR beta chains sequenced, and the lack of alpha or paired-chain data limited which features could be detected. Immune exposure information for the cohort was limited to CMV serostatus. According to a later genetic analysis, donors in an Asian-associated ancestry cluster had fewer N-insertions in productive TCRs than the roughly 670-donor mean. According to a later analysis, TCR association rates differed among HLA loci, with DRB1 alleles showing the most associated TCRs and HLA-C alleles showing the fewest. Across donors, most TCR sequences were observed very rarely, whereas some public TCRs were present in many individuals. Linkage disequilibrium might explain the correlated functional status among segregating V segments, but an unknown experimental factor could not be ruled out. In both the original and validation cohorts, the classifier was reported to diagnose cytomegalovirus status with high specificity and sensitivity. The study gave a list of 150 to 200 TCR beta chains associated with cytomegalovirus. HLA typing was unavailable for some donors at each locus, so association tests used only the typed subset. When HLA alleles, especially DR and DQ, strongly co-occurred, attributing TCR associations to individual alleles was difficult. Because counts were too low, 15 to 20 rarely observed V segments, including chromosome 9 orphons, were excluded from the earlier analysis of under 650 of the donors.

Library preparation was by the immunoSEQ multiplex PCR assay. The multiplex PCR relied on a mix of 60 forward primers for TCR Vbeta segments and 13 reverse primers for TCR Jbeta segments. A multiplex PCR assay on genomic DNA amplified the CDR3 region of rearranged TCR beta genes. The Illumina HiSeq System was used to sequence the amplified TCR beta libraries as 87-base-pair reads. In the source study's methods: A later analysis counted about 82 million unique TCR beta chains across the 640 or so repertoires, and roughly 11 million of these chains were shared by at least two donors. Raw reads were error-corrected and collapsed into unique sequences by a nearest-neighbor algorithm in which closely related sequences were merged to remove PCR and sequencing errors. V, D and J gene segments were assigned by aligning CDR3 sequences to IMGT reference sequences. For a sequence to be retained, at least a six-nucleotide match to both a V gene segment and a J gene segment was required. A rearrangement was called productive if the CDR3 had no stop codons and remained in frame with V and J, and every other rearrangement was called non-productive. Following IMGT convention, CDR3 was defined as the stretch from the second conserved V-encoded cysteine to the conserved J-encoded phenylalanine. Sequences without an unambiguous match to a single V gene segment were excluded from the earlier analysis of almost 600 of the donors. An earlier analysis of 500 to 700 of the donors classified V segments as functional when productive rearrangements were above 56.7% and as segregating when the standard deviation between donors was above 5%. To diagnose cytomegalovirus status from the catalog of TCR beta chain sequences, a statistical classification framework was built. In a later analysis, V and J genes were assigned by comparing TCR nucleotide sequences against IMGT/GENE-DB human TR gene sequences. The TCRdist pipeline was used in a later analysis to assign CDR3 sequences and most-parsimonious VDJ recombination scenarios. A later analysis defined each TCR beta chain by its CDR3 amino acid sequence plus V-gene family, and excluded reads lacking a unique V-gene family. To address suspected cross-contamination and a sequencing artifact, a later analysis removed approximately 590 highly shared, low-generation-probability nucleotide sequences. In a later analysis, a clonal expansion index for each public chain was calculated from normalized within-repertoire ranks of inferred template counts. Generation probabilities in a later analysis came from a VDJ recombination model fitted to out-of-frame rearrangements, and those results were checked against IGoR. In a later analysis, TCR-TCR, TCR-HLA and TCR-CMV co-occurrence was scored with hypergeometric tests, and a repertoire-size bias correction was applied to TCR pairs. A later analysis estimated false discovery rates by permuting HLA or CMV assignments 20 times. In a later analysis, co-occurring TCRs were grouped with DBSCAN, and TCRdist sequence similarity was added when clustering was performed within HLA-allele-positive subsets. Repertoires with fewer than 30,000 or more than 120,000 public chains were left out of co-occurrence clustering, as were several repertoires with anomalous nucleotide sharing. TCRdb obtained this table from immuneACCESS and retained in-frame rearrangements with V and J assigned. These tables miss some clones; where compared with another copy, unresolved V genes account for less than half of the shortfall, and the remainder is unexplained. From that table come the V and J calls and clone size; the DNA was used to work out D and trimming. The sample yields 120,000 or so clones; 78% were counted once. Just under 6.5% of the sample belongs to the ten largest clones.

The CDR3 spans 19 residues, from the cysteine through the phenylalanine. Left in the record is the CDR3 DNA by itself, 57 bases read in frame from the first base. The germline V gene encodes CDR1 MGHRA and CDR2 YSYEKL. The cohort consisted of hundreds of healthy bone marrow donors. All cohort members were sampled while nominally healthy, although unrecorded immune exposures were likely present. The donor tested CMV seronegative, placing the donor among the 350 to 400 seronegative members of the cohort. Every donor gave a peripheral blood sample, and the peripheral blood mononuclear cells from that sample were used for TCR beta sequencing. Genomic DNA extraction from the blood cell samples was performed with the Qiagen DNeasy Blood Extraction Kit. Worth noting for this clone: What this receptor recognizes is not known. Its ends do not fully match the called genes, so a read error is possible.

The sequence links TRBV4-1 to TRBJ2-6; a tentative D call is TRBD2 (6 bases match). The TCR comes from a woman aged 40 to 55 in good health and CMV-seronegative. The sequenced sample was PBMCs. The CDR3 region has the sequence CASSHFVVRGGSGANGLTF. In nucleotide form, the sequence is TGCGCCAGCAGCCATTTTGTCGTTCGTGGGGGGTCTGGGGCCAACGGCCTGACTTTC.